Listed below are T cell receptor beta chains from one sample, sequenced in a study of radiotherapy plus CTLA-4 blockade in lung cancer. Measured with immunoSEQ multiplex PCR; TCRdb has only the in-frame clones, and not every one. The data show 35,000 to 45,000 clones, with 65% to 70% seen just once and approximately 23% held by the top ten. The specimen was peripheral blood, collected from a patient treated with radiotherapy plus ipilimumab. The receptors here all came from a human donor with non-small cell lung cancer who had a partial response to radiotherapy plus ipilimumab. Both conserved end residues are part of each CDR3. A D gene is named only where the DNA matches it firmly. Clone size appears in some rows only: once, few, many, or a class for an expanded clone.

D: TRBD1
V: TRBV28
J: TRBJ1-5
length: 15
size: .
DNA: TGTGCCAGCAGTTTACTAACAGGGGGGCCTCAGCCCCAGCATTTT
CDR3: CASSLLTGGPQPQHF

D: .
V: TRBV10-3
J: TRBJ1-2
length: 14
size: .
DNA: TGTGCCATCAGTGATCCCAGGGCCACCGATGGCTACACCTTC
CDR3: CAISDPRATDGYTF

D: .
V: TRBV2
J: TRBJ1-2
length: 13
size: .
DNA: TGTGCCAGCAGTGAAGAACAGGATTACGGCTACACCTTC
CDR3: CASSEEQDYGYTF

D: .
V: TRBV6-5
J: TRBJ2-1
length: 13
size: .
DNA: TGTGCCAGCAGTGTGGGCAGCCTTAATGAGCAGTTCTTC
CDR3: CASSVGSLNEQFF

D: TRBD1
V: TRBV29-1
J: TRBJ2-5
length: 17
size: few
DNA: TGCAGCGTTGAATCCGGGACAGGGGGCGTCTCACAAGAGACCCAGTACTTC
CDR3: CSVESGTGGVSQETQYF

D: .
V: TRBV13
J: TRBJ2-1
length: 18
size: .
DNA: TGTGCCAGCAGCTTAGTCGGCGGGGGCCCCAGCCCCCACAATGAGCAGTTCTTC
CDR3: CASSLVGGGPSPHNEQFF

D: .
V: TRBV5-4
J: TRBJ1-1
length: 16
size: few
DNA: TGTGCCAGCAGCCCCCGGGGAGGGGCGATGAACACTGAAGCTTTCTTT
CDR3: CASSPRGGAMNTEAFF

D: .
V: TRBV10-3
J: TRBJ2-5
length: 14
size: .
DNA: TGTGCCATCAGTGCGCGGCAAGACCAAGAGACCCAGTACTTC
CDR3: CAISARQDQETQYF

D: TRBD1
V: TRBV4-2
J: TRBJ1-2
length: 14
size: .
DNA: TGTGCCAGCAGCCAAGGGGACAGGGGGCGAGGCTACACCTTC
CDR3: CASSQGDRGRGYTF

D: .
V: TRBV9
J: TRBJ1-1
length: 14
size: few
DNA: TGTGCCAGCAGCGTAGCTCGACATTCAACTGAAGCTTTCTTT
CDR3: CASSVARHSTEAFF

D: TRBD1
V: TRBV27
J: TRBJ2-7
length: 15
size: .
DNA: TGTGCCAGCAGCACACGGACAGGGAAACCCTACGAGCAGTACTTC
CDR3: CASSTRTGKPYEQYF

D: TRBD2
V: TRBV5-8
J: TRBJ2-1
length: 17
size: .
DNA: TGTGCCAGCAGTGGGAGATATAGCGGGGTGGTCTACAATGAGCAGTTCTTC
CDR3: CASSGRYSGVVYNEQFF

D: .
V: TRBV6-6
J: TRBJ2-5
length: 14
size: few
DNA: TGTGCCAGCAGTTACTCAAGACGGGGAGAGACCCAGTACTTC
CDR3: CASSYSRRGETQYF

D: TRBD1
V: TRBV2
J: TRBJ1-1
length: 15
size: .
DNA: TGTGCCAGCAAGGGGACCGGGACAGGAAACACTGAAGCTTTCTTT
CDR3: CASKGTGTGNTEAFF

D: .
V: TRBV27
J: TRBJ1-6
length: 15
size: .
DNA: TGTGCCAGCAGATCCGGGGGGGGGTTAGGTTCACCCCTCCACTTT
CDR3: CASRSGGGLGSPLHF

D: .
V: TRBV9
J: TRBJ1-5
length: 13
size: .
DNA: TGTGCCAGCAGCGTGGACACCAATCAGCCCCAGCATTTT
CDR3: CASSVDTNQPQHF

D: TRBD1
V: TRBV18
J: TRBJ1-4
length: 14
size: .
DNA: TGTGCCAGCTCTCCCAGGGGGGCTAATGAAAAACTGTTTTTT
CDR3: CASSPRGANEKLFF

D: TRBD1
V: TRBV5-6
J: TRBJ1-5
length: 14
size: .
DNA: TGTGCCAGCAGCCTAAGGACAGGGGCGGCGGCCCAGCATTTT
CDR3: CASSLRTGAAAQHF

D: .
V: TRBV27
J: TRBJ1-1
length: 14
size: .
DNA: TGTGCCAGCAGTTTACCTGGGAGGAACACTGAAGCTTTCTTT
CDR3: CASSLPGRNTEAFF

D: .
V: TRBV6-6
J: TRBJ1-1
length: 11
size: .
DNA: TGTGCCATCCCGGTATGGACTGAAGCTTTCTTT
CDR3: CAIPVWTEAFF

D: .
V: TRBV5-5
J: TRBJ1-2
length: 15
size: .
DNA: TGTGCCAGCAGCTTGGCACTCGGCGGATACTATGGCTACACCTTC
CDR3: CASSLALGGYYGYTF

D: .
V: TRBV29-1
J: TRBJ1-1
length: 10
size: .
DNA: TGCAGCCTTACAGGCTTCGAAGCTTTCTTT
CDR3: CSLTGFEAFF

D: .
V: TRBV7-6
J: TRBJ1-5
length: 18
size: .
DNA: TGTGCCAGCAGCCCTCCGACAGTCCCCTCTTATAGCAATCAGCCCCAGCATTTT
CDR3: CASSPPTVPSYSNQPQHF

D: .
V: TRBV7-6
J: TRBJ1-4
length: 14
size: .
DNA: TGTGCCAGCAGTCCAGGGCCTTTCAATGAAAAACTGTTTTTT
CDR3: CASSPGPFNEKLFF